What follows is one T cell receptor (beta chain) and its context. What it binds is unknown. The data stem from a study of T cells in pancreatic ductal adenocarcinoma. Some clones are missing from TCRdb's copy, which holds only in-frame ones; the method was immunoSEQ multiplex PCR. The sample contains 10,000 or so clones, 67% of which appear only once. Selected pancreatic ductal adenocarcinoma patients had undergone surgery without neoadjuvant therapy. V was pared by 2 bases and J by 0 bases, with 15 bases between. CDR3 length: 17 amino acids. CDR1 is MNHEY and CDR2 is SMNVEV in the germline V gene (reference sequence). General study points: Compared with tumor, blood showed more total productive templates and roughly 8-fold more clonotypes. This surgical cohort overrepresents the minority presenting with early-stage disease. Enrichment of CD45RO+ effector over naive T cells in tumors may bias clonality. Blood clonality (roughly 0.075) did not differ significantly from tumor (about 0.12).

The chain recombines TRBV27 with TRBJ2-3, with D possibly TRBD1 on 6 matching bases. The sequenced material came from pancreatic tumor tissue. The TCR originated in a human donor with pancreatic ductal adenocarcinoma. The CDR3 loop is CASSLKGGLDSTDTQYF. In DNA, the CDR3 is TGTGCCAGCAGTTTAAAAGGGGGTCTCGATAGCACAGATACGCAGTATTTT.